Below are 15 T cell receptor beta chains sequenced from a single sample in a study of regulatory T cells in long-lasting Graves disease. Construction of TCR beta libraries relied on iRepertoire HTBI primers and on Arm-PCR targeting CDR3 regions. TCRdb re-called the multiplex PCR reads with MiXCR, one entry per CDR3 protein. The table includes 450,000 or so distinct CDR3 sequences, about 20% detected once. Time point given: persistent/refractory GD, antithyroid drugs over 5 years with positive TRAb. From PBMCs, RNA was extracted and then used to make the TCR library. The source material was peripheral blood mononuclear cells (PBMCs), sampled when the disease was refractory, from a patient treated with antithyroid drugs. The origin of the receptors is a female donor with Graves disease.

The table lists this clonotype with many counts. V usage is TRBV20-1 and J usage is TRBJ2-7, with 13 bases lining up with TRBD2. The germline V gene encodes CDR1 DFQATT and CDR2 SNEGSKA (reference sequence). This CDR3 comprises 15 residues. V shed 2 bases, J shed 4 bases, and the junction held 5 bases outside the gene matches. CDR3 sequence reads: CSARSGTSGTYEQYF. The CDR3 DNA reads TGCAGTGCTAGATCTGGGACTAGCGGGACATACGAGCAGTACTTC.

This clonotype was counted ten times or more. The J gene is TRBJ2-7, the V gene TRBV28; TRBD1 or TRBD2 may be the D gene (7 bases each). The V end was cut by 5 bases, the J end by 2 bases, with 13 bases between. The CDR3 covers 14 residues. CDR1 and CDR2 from the germline V gene are MDHEN and SYDVKM. CDR3: CASSGGDRPYEQYF. CDR3 coding DNA: TGTGCCAGCAGTGGGGGGGACAGACCCTACGAGCAGTACTTC.

This clonotype came up many times. The chain couples TRBV2 to TRBJ1-4; a possible D gene is TRBD1 (6 bases). The germline gives CDR1 SNHLY, CDR2 FYNNEI. Trimming took off 7 bases at V and 6 bases at J, with 9 bases between the two ends. CDR3 size: 12 residues. This CDR3 reads CASKPGDEKLFF. In nucleotides, the CDR3 is TGTGCCAGCAAACCAGGGGATGAAAAACTGTTTTTT.

Many counts were recorded for this clonotype. The V and J genes are TRBV2 and TRBJ2-2; D possibly uses TRBD1 or TRBD2 (5 bases each). V was trimmed by 8 bases and J by 6 bases, leaving 7 bases between them. Germline CDR1 and CDR2: SNHLY and FYNNEI. CDR3 length: 11 residues. In DNA form, the CDR3 reads TGTGCCAGCGGGGGATCCGGGGAGCTGTTTTTT. Its translation is CASGGSGELFF.

V gene TRBV2 combines with J gene TRBJ1-1; TRBD1 matches at 9 bases. Looked up from germline, CDR1 is SNHLY and CDR2 is FYNNEI. V shed 3 bases and J 7 bases; nucleotides not matched to a gene: 9. The CDR3 covers 15 residues. The CDR3 nucleotides read TGTGCCAGCAGTGAGGGAGGACAGGGGACTTATGAAGCTTTCTTT. Translating gives CASSEGGQGTYEAFF.

There are many counts of this clonotype. The gene calls are TRBV28 and TRBJ1-1; no definite D call. The CDR3 runs to 14 residues. Germline assignment: CDR1 MDHEN and CDR2 SYDVKM. V shed 3 bases and J shed 4 bases, with 12 bases lying between them. CDR3 sequence: CASSFIRGGTEAFF. CDR3 DNA sequence: TGTGCCAGCAGTTTTATACGGGGAGGCACTGAAGCTTTCTTT. The whole variable domain, filled in from reference TRBV28 and TRBJ1-1, reads DVKVTQSSRYLVKRTGEKVFLECVQDMDHENMFWYRQDPGLGLRLIYFSYDVKMKEKGDIPEGYSVSREKKERFSLILESASTNQTSMYLCASSFIRGGTEAFFGQGTRLTVV.

This clonotype was observed a handful of times. The chain combines TRBV6-1 with TRBJ2-2, with TRBD2 matching 7 bases. The ends lost 5 bases at V and 0 bases at J; junction bases unmatched: 3. Germline loops: CDR1 MNHNS, CDR2 SASEGT. This CDR3 comprises 15 residues. Here the CDR3 DNA reads TGTGCCAGCAGTAACCGGGGGGCGAACACCGGGGAGCTGTTTTTT. It encodes CASSNRGANTGELFF.

The chain uses TRBV29-1 and TRBJ1-2, with 8 bases fitting TRBD1. The CDR3 is 13 residues long. Germline-derived CDR1 and CDR2 are SQVTM and ANQGSEA. Trimming cost V 5 bases and J 6 bases; bases outside gene matches: 8. The CDR3 spells CSVTGQGTNGYTF. CDR3 DNA: TGCAGCGTTACTGGACAGGGTACGAATGGCTACACCTTC.

A word on this clonotype: One end of the junction is discordant with germline, which a read error may explain. DNA of the CDR3: TGTGCTAGTGCTTTGTCCCTCGGCAATGAGCAGTTCTTC. Amino acid sequence: CASALSLGNEQFF. The chain recombines TRBV12-5 with TRBJ2-1; D call uncertain. Per germline, CDR1 LGHNT and CDR2 FRNRAP. This CDR3 is 13 amino acids long.

The table lists this clonotype with a few counts. V is TRBV19 and J is TRBJ2-7; D unresolved. The CDR3 sequence is 11 residues long. V lost 3 bases, J lost 5 bases, and 5 bases lay in between. In germline, CDR1 is LNHDA, CDR2 SQIVND (reference sequence). The CDR3: CASSMANEQYF. The CDR3 region has the DNA TGTGCCAGTAGTATGGCTAACGAGCAGTACTTC.

This clonotype was counted ten times or more. The chain is built from TRBV6-5 and TRBJ2-7, with 9 bases fitting TRBD1. In germline, CDR1 is MNHEY, CDR2 SVGAGI. The CDR3 covers 17 residues. With 2 bases clipped from V and 5 bases from J, the junction kept 13 bases outside the gene matches. The CDR3 protein is CASSYGGQGVLGNEQYF. The CDR3 bases are TGTGCCAGCAGTTACGGGGGACAGGGTGTTTTGGGGAACGAGCAGTACTTC.

This clonotype has at least ten counts. The chain joins TRBV10-3 to TRBJ2-7, with D perhaps TRBD2 (6 bases). The CDR3 runs to 12 residues. The V end was cut by 8 bases, the J end by 2 bases, with 10 bases between. The germline CDR1 and CDR2 sequences are ENHRY and SYGVKD. This chain's CDR3 is CAIQAGPYEQYF. The CDR3 nucleotides read TGTGCCATCCAGGCGGGACCCTACGAGCAGTACTTC.

This clonotype was counted many times. The V gene is TRBV28, the J gene TRBJ1-5; D gene unclear. Germline V gene lookup returns CDR1 MDHEN and CDR2 SYDVKM. V was cut by 7 bases and J by 2 bases, with 18 bases left in between. This CDR3 contains 16 residues. The CDR3 is CASTLIGAGGNQPQHF. The CDR3 DNA follows: TGTGCCAGCACCCTTATCGGCGCTGGGGGCAATCAGCCCCAGCATTTT.

The genes are TRBV27 and TRBJ1-5; perhaps TRBD1 as D (6 bases). The ends were cut back, 5 bases at V and 6 bases at J, with 17 bases in the middle. This CDR3 is built from 15 residues. Looked up from germline, CDR1 is MNHEY and CDR2 is SMNVEV (reference sequence). CDR3 sequence (DNA): TGTGCCAGCAGTGATACCGACAGAGGGGGTCAGCCCCAGCATTTT. It codes for CASSDTDRGGQPQHF.

This clonotype was observed at least ten times. This chain connects TRBV7-2 to TRBJ2-5; D call uncertain. Germline CDR1 and CDR2: SGHTA and FQGNSA. The CDR3 is 13 amino acids. Trimming removed 7 bases at V and 9 bases at J, with 18 bases between. The CDR3 DNA is TGTGCCAGCAACAAAGCCGAGGCTCGGGCCCAGTACTTC. Amino acids: CASNKAEARAQYF.